The text below deals with one T cell receptor beta chain. What it binds is unknown. Germline and junction disagree at one end, which may indicate a read error. This specimen belongs to a study of cytomegalovirus exposure and HLA in healthy donors. Study results and caveats: Previous analysis showed most TCR beta V segments were productive about 87% or about 30% of the time. Later on, an analysis tied approximately 17,000 TCR beta sequences to HLA alleles at 0.05 false discovery rate. A missense variant in DCLRE1C was later tied to TCR beta V- and J-gene trimming.

Vbeta (60) and Jbeta (13) primers were used in the PCR. Clones were read by immunoSEQ multiplex PCR, and TCRdb kept only the in-frame ones, dropping some. The repertoire holds 160,000 or so clones, roughly 85% seen once, with 0.8% to 1% in the top ten. The CDR3 spans 15 residues. CDR1 SGHVS and CDR2 FQNEAQ come from the germline V gene. The sequencing input was PBMCs. The chain joins TRBV7-8 to TRBJ2-3; 9 bases fit TRBD1. The TCR was taken from a woman aged 25 to 39 in good health and CMV-seronegative. The CDR3 DNA reads as TGTGCCAGCAGCTTAGGGACAGGGGTCACAGAGACGCAGTATTTT. Its translation: CASSLGTGVTETQYF.